These T cell receptor beta chains were read from a single sample in a study of T-cell reconstitution after alpha-beta-depleted transplantation in children. Via MiXCR, TCRdb re-called the PCR reads, giving one row per CDR3 protein. The sample shows 600,000 to 700,000 distinct CDR3 sequences, approximately 17% of them seen only once. Sample: PBMCs from the stem cell graft donor, taken from the stem cell graft. The receptor source for this set is a human donor who donated a stem cell graft to a child with acute myeloid leukemia. The CDR3 runs from the conserved cysteine through the conserved F or W.

V	J	length	CDR3
TRBV29-1	TRBJ2-2	13	CSGSWGVPGELFF
TRBV9	TRBJ2-5	14	CASSVDPAGETQYF
TRBV29-1	TRBJ2-3	16	CSVYPVAGASTDTQYF
TRBV12-3/TRBV12-4	TRBJ1-4	17	CASSLQRGPSNPKKLFF
TRBV7-3	TRBJ2-7	16	CASSLTGTSNVREQYF
TRBV7-3	TRBJ2-2	15	CASSSHGGNTGELFF
TRBV6-6	TRBJ1-5	12	CAIRTGDQPQHF
TRBV7-9	TRBJ1-6	13	CASSQRDNSPLHF
TRBV5-5	TRBJ1-5	12	CASSSVRGPQHF
TRBV24-1	TRBJ2-1	13	CATSDVRVKGQFF
TRBV7-6	TRBJ2-1	16	CASSIETGSSYNEQFF
TRBV10-2	TRBJ2-7	14	CASYRQGASYEQYF
TRBV9	TRBJ2-7	13	CASSVYPTYEQYF
TRBV5-6	TRBJ2-5	13	CASSSGLGGTQYF
TRBV20-1	TRBJ2-3	14	CSAFGLAGADTQYF
TRBV20-1	TRBJ2-7	15	CSAQAAGLLNYEQYF
TRBV20-1	TRBJ2-1	13	CSAPQRGGNEQFF
TRBV13	TRBJ1-2	17	CASSSTSDRATNYGYTF
TRBV12-3/TRBV12-4	TRBJ2-2	12	CASSSGGRELFF
TRBV27	TRBJ1-2	17	CASSLSLANGANYGYTF
TRBV5-1	TRBJ1-2	13	CASSLETVYGYTF
TRBV29-1	TRBJ2-1	13	CSVVFVSYNEQFF